These 14 T cell receptor beta chains were all obtained from the same sample, sequenced in a study of T cells after yellow fever vaccination. MiXCR was run by TCRdb on the 5' RACE reads, yielding one entry per CDR3 protein. Of about 96,000 distinct CDR3 sequences in the sample, 8.9% were seen once. This specimen was CD8+ T cells not binding an NS4B(214-222) dextramer, sorted from PBMCs, taken more than 13 days after the first yellow fever vaccination. Receptors originate from a man between 18 and 35 years old who received the YFV17D yellow fever vaccine.

There are many counts of this clonotype. J is TRBJ2-1 and V is TRBV5-1; 10 positions match TRBD1. J lost 8 bases, V lost 2 bases, and 7 bases had no gene match. In germline, CDR1 is SGHRS, CDR2 YFSETQ. The CDR3 consists of 15 residues. The CDR3 loop is CASSFGRDRGYEQFF. The CDR3 DNA reads TGCGCCAGCAGCTTCGGACGGGACAGGGGATATGAGCAGTTCTTC.

In its sample, this clonotype was seen a few times. This chain connects TRBV4-3 to TRBJ2-2; TRBD2 aligns across 8 bases. This CDR3 is 13 amino acids long. Per the germline V gene, CDR1 is LGHNA and CDR2 is YSLEER. J lost 4 bases, V lost 10 bases, and 5 bases had no gene match. CDR3 sequence (DNA): TGCGCCACCGGGGGGGGGCCCACCGGGGAGCTGTTTTTT. It specifies CATGGGPTGELFF.

The chain has TRBV7-2 and TRBJ1-1, with D perhaps TRBD1 (5 bases). The CDR3 extends over 15 amino acids. Trimming pared 6 bases from V and 0 bases from J, leaving 14 bases between. CDR1 and CDR2 (germline): SGHTA, FQGNSA. CDR3 region: CASRASTALNTEAFF. CDR3 nucleotide sequence: TGTGCCAGCAGGGCTTCGACAGCTCTGAACACTGAAGCTTTCTTT.

This clonotype showed up many times. The chain is built from TRBV12-3 or TRBV12-4 and TRBJ2-1; tentative D call: TRBD2 (7 bases). This CDR3 is built from 11 residues. V dropped 6 bases and J dropped 9 bases, with 9 bases sitting between them. CDR3 loop: CASSRGAEQFF. CDR3 bases: TGTGCCAGCAGCCGGGGGGCTGAGCAGTTCTTC.

This clonotype showed up just a few times. The chain joins TRBV19 to TRBJ1-5; the D gene is possibly TRBD1 (5 bases). The V end lost 11 bases, the J end lost 7 bases, and 12 bases lay between the germline ends. The germline V gene has CDR1 LNHDA and CDR2 SQIVND (reference sequence). The CDR3 is 11 amino acids. The CDR3, as DNA: TGTGCCGGGGGGTCAGGGCAGCCCCAGCATTTT. It codes for CAGGSGQPQHF. Looking up the rest from reference TRBV19 and TRBJ1-5 gives the full variable domain: DGGITQSPKYLFRKEGQNVTLSCEQNLNHDAMYWYRQDPGQGLRLIYYSQIVNDFQKGDIAEGYSVSREKKESFPLTVTSAQKNPTAFYLCAGGSGQPQHFGDGTRLSIL.

In this sample, this clonotype turned up a few times. The V and J genes are TRBV6-5 and TRBJ2-5; 9 positions match TRBD2. Trimming took 4 bases from V and 13 from J; bases not matched to a gene: 4. The germline V gene has CDR1 MNHEY and CDR2 SVGAGI. The CDR3 runs to 11 residues. CDR3 sequence reads: CASSWAGGLYF. The CDR3 DNA reads TGTGCCAGCAGTTGGGCGGGGGGGCTGTACTTC.

V is TRBV24-1 and J is TRBJ2-5; 7 bases are a match to TRBD1. The CDR3 extends over 16 amino acids. Trimming took 1 base from V and 0 from J; bases not matched to a gene: 4. Germline V gene lookup returns CDR1 KGHDR and CDR2 SFDVKD. CDR3 sequence: CATSDFRQGYQETQYF. The CDR3 DNA reads TGTGCCACCAGTGATTTCAGACAGGGCTACCAAGAGACCCAGTACTTC.

This clonotype has just a few counts. V usage is TRBV27 and J usage is TRBJ2-3; maybe TRBD2 (5 bases). The CDR3 consists of 15 residues. V was cut by 3 bases and J by 2 bases, with 12 bases left in between. Germline values: CDR1 MNHEY, CDR2 SMNVEV (reference sequence). The CDR3 loop is CASSFAGGFTDTQYF. CDR3 in DNA: TGTGCCAGCAGTTTCGCGGGCGGCTTCACAGATACGCAGTATTTT.

Ten or more counts support this clonotype. This rearrangement joins TRBV21-1 to TRBJ2-2; the table's D call TRBD1 went unverified against the DNA. TRBV21-1 is an annotated pseudogene. The CDR3 has 12 residues. In DNA form, the CDR3 reads TGTGCCAGCAGCCCCGGCTTCGGGGAGCTGTTTTTT. It translates to CASSPGFGELFF.

This clonotype was observed many times. This sequence joins TRBV7-2 and TRBJ2-7; 9 bases fit TRBD1. V lost 4 bases and J lost 3; bases outside the gene matches: 10. CDR3 length equals 16 residues. Germline V gives CDR1 SGHTA, CDR2 FQGNSA. The CDR3 nucleotides are TGTGCCAGCAGCTCTCCGGGACAGGGTCGTTTCTACGAGCAGTACTTC. This codes for CASSSPGQGRFYEQYF.

This clonotype was counted many times. V usage is TRBV29-1 and J usage is TRBJ2-7, with D possibly matching TRBD1 (6 bases). Germline V CDR1 and CDR2: SQVTM, ANQGSEA. Trimming took off 2 bases at V and 4 bases at J, with 15 bases between the two ends. The CDR3 consists of 14 residues. The CDR3 protein is CSVELQGEKYEQYF. Written as DNA, the CDR3 is TGCAGCGTTGAACTACAGGGCGAAAAATACGAGCAGTACTTC.

The chain combines TRBV4-3 with TRBJ2-2; no reliable D call. The germline V and J ends were trimmed by 8 bases and 2 bases, with 9 bases remaining between them. This CDR3 region has 13 residues. Germline V lookup: CDR1 LGHNA, CDR2 YSLEER. The CDR3 bases are TGCGCCAGCTCGGGCAGAAACACCGGGGAGCTGTTTTTT. Translated: CASSGRNTGELFF.

The chain is built from TRBV4-3 and TRBJ1-2; 8 nucleotides match TRBD1. V lost 0 bases to trimming and J lost 6 bases; unmatched junction nucleotides: 9. CDR1 LGHNA and CDR2 YSLEER come from the germline V gene. This CDR3 contains 16 residues. The CDR3, as DNA: TGCGCCAGCAGCCAAGACGGTTTTGACAGGGGTCATGGCTACACCTTC. This codes for CASSQDGFDRGHGYTF.

Only a few counts were recorded for this clonotype. The rearrangement uses TRBV27 and TRBJ1-4, with D maybe TRBD1 (6 bases). Germline CDR1 MNHEY, CDR2 SMNVEV (reference sequence). The ends were cut back, 3 bases at V and 3 bases at J, with 14 bases in the middle. CDR3 length: 16 residues. CDR3 sequence: CASSFASGAANEKLFF. The CDR3 coding sequence is TGTGCCAGCAGTTTCGCATCAGGGGCCGCTAATGAAAAACTGTTTTTT.